Listed here are 24 T cell receptor beta chains from one sample, sequenced in a study of T cells expressing NK-cell markers. With the 5' RACE reads reprocessed, TCRdb shows one record per CDR3 protein and no DNA. The sample table includes about 430,000 distinct CDR3 sequences. Sequencing was performed on blood T cells: a sorted CD56 or NKG2C T cell subset, CD4+ or CD8+ T cells, or bulk PBMC T cells (not recorded which). These receptor sequences come from a woman aged 50 to 60 in good health.

The CDR3 reads CASMEGYRGNEQFF. J is TRBJ2-1 and V is TRBV5-1; there is no DNA to check the TCRdb D call of TRBD1. The length of the CDR3 is 14 residues. The germline CDR1 and CDR2 sequences are SGHRS and YFSETQ. Full variable domain (remainder filled in from reference TRBV5-1 and TRBJ2-1): KAGVTQTPRYLIKTRGQQVTLSCSPISGHRSVSWYQQTPGQGLQFLFEYFSETQRNKGNFPGRFSGRQFSNSRSEMNVSTLELGDSALYLCASMEGYRGNEQFFGPGTRLTVL.

V is TRBV9 and J is TRBJ2-3. This CDR3 has 16 residues. Germline V gives CDR1 SGDLS, CDR2 YYNGEE. CDR3 region: CASSVVSQASTDTQYF.

The chain combines TRBV4-2 with TRBJ2-1; lacking DNA, the TRBD2 call made by TCRdb goes unchecked. The CDR3 is made up of 18 amino acids. Germline CDR1 reads LGHNA; CDR2 reads YNFKEQ. CDR3 residues: CASSQGLAGDRSYNEQFF.

The chain carries TRBV5-4 and TRBJ2-1; the TRBD2 assignment by TCRdb is unverifiable without DNA. The CDR3 has 16 residues. The V gene's germline CDR1 is SGHNT and CDR2 YYREEE (reference sequence). The CDR3 protein is CASSTLTSGPRFGQFF.

CDR3 sequence: CASSVSLEYTEAFF. V gene TRBV9 combines with J gene TRBJ1-1. The CDR3 has 14 amino acids. Germline V lookup: CDR1 SGDLS, CDR2 YYNGEE.

The genes are TRBV4-1 and TRBJ1-2; TCRdb calls TRBD1, which cannot be checked without DNA. The length of the CDR3 is 14 residues. Germline lookup yields CDR1 MGHRA and CDR2 YSYEKL. The CDR3 sequence is CASSQADRPYGYTF.

This chain links TRBV5-6 with TRBJ2-7. Germline V gene sequence: CDR1 SGHDT, CDR2 YYEEEE. The CDR3 spans 13 residues. CDR3 region: CASSLAGAHEQYF.

The chain joins TRBV6-5 to TRBJ1-2; without DNA, the TCRdb call of TRBD1 cannot be checked. The CDR3 loop spans 15 amino acids. CDR1 MNHEY and CDR2 SVGAGI come from the germline V gene. CDR3: CASSSRTAPTYGYTF.

The rearrangement joins TRBV7-9 to TRBJ2-3; the TCRdb call, TRBD1, lacks DNA for checking. Germline assignment: CDR1 SEHNR and CDR2 FQNEAQ (reference sequence). The CDR3 length is 15 residues. The CDR3 here is CASSVTGAGADTQYF. Based on the CDR3 plus reference TRBV7-9 and TRBJ2-3, the full variable domain is DTGVSQNPRHKITKRGQNVTFRCDPISEHNRLYWYRQTLGQGPEFLTYFQNEAQLEKSRLLSDRFSAERPKGSFSTLEIQRTEQGDSAMYLCASSVTGAGADTQYFGPGTRLTVL.

This chain links TRBV7-3 with TRBJ2-4; TCRdb selects TRBD1, and the lack of DNA leaves this call unchecked. Germline V gives CDR1 SGHTA, CDR2 FQGTGA. The CDR3 is made up of 14 amino acids. CDR3 protein: CASSQAGRKNIQYF.

The chain has TRBV6-6 and TRBJ2-1; the TCRdb call, TRBD2, lacks DNA for checking. The CDR3 is made up of 15 amino acids. Germline CDR1 reads MNHNY; CDR2 reads SVGAGI (reference sequence). CDR3 in amino acids: CASRSPGTIYNEQFF.

The V gene is TRBV12-3 or TRBV12-4, the J gene TRBJ1-2; the D gene TCRdb calls, TRBD1, cannot be checked with no DNA. The CDR3 loop spans 14 amino acids. CDR3 sequence: CASSLSGAHYGYTF.

This chain joins TRBV21-1 and TRBJ2-7; the TCRdb D gene call, TRBD2, has no DNA to confirm it. TRBV21-1 is listed as a pseudogene. The CDR3 is made up of 17 amino acids. The CDR3 loop is CASSKGGLAGEMNEQYF.

V gene TRBV6-4 combines with J gene TRBJ2-1; TCRdb's D gene call, TRBD1, goes unchecked for lack of DNA. CDR3 length: 14 amino acids. Germline-derived CDR1 and CDR2 are MRHNA and SNTAGT. The CDR3 region is CASSSSGGLNEQFF.

V gene TRBV20-1 combines with J gene TRBJ2-2; checking the TCRdb D call of TRBD1 is not possible without DNA. CDR3 length: 16 residues. Looked up from germline, CDR1 is DFQATT and CDR2 is SNEGSKA (reference sequence). The CDR3: CSARTPMGRGAGELFF.

V and J are TRBV5-1 and TRBJ1-1. This CDR3 spans 13 amino acids. Germline CDR1 is SGHRS and CDR2 is YFSETQ. The CDR3 spells CASYTNQATEAFF.

The V call is TRBV12-3 or TRBV12-4, the J call TRBJ1-3; TCRdb returns TRBD1, unconfirmable since there is no DNA. The CDR3 is made up of 14 amino acids. The chain's CDR3 is CASSSTGARNTIYF.

The CDR3 protein is CASSEFYEQFF. The rearrangement links TRBV25-1 to TRBJ2-1. The V gene's germline CDR1 is MGHDK and CDR2 SYGVNS. The CDR3 has 11 amino acids. The full variable domain, rest sourced from reference TRBV25-1 and TRBJ2-1, is EADIYQTPRYLVIGTGKKITLECSQTMGHDKMYWYQQDPGMELHLIHYSYGVNSTEKGDLSSESTVSRIRTEHFPLTLESARPSHTSQYLCASSEFYEQFFGPGTRLTVL.

The J gene is TRBJ1-1, the V gene TRBV5-1; the TCRdb call, TRBD1, lacks DNA for checking. CDR1 is SGHRS and CDR2 is YFSETQ in the germline V gene. The CDR3 is 12 amino acids. The chain's CDR3 is CASSLGGRGAFF.

V usage is TRBV10-2 and J usage is TRBJ2-3. From germline, CDR1 is WSHSY and CDR2 SAAADI. The CDR3 extends over 14 amino acids. This chain's CDR3 is CASSETVLWDTQYF.

The chain couples TRBV7-9 to TRBJ2-7; no DNA is available, so the TRBD1 call from TCRdb remains unchecked. This CDR3 region has 15 residues. CDR1 and CDR2 (germline): SEHNR, FQNEAQ (reference sequence). CDR3 amino acids: CASSLAPDSSYEQYF. Supplemented by reference TRBV7-9 and TRBJ2-7, the full variable domain reads DTGVSQNPRHKITKRGQNVTFRCDPISEHNRLYWYRQTLGQGPEFLTYFQNEAQLEKSRLLSDRFSAERPKGSFSTLEIQRTEQGDSAMYLCASSLAPDSSYEQYFGPGTRLTVT.

The chain is built from TRBV12-3 or TRBV12-4 and TRBJ2-1; TCRdb reports TRBD2, a call that lacks DNA to check it against. The CDR3 consists of 15 residues. CDR3 amino acids: CASRLPGLGSNEQFF.

The gene calls are TRBV5-6 and TRBJ2-4; checking the TCRdb D call of TRBD1 is not possible without DNA. CDR3 size: 14 residues. Looked up from germline, CDR1 is SGHDT and CDR2 is YYEEEE. CDR3 amino acids: CASSRQGAVDIQYF.

The genes are TRBV27 and TRBJ2-7; TCRdb's D gene call, TRBD1, goes unchecked for lack of DNA. In germline, CDR1 is MNHEY, CDR2 SMNVEV (reference sequence). The CDR3 extends over 12 amino acids. CDR3 region: CASRDRNYEQYF.